This paragraph reports one T cell receptor (beta chain). What it binds is not known. This sample was taken from a study of T cell repertoires in cytomegalovirus infection. Overall study context: An indication of both CMV infection and matching HLA type came from public TCR beta signatures.

Germline V gene lookup returns CDR1 MGHRA and CDR2 YSYEKL. The CDR3 is made up of 18 amino acids. The V segment lost 0 bases and the J segment 8 bases; nucleotides outside the gene matches: 14. Via MiXCR, TCRdb re-called the reads, giving one row per CDR3 protein. The table records approximately 730,000 distinct CDR3 sequences, around 31% of them present only once. The rearrangement links TRBV4-1 to TRBJ2-4; TRBD2 agrees at 9 bases. The source was cultured PBMCs, collected from culture after CMV antigen stimulation. The origin of this receptor is a human donor in good health (CMV status not recorded). Some clones in this sample may be carry-over from other donors' samples. CDR3 protein: CASSQDPPLSGSLHIQYF. DNA for the CDR3: TGCGCCAGCAGCCAAGATCCCCCTCTTAGCGGGAGCTTGCACATTCAGTACTTC.